These 3 T cell receptor beta chains originate from one sample sequenced in a study of T-cell memory formation after mild COVID-19. MiXCR, run by TCRdb on the 5' RACE reads, gives a single entry per CDR3 protein. The repertoire holds around 450,000 distinct CDR3 sequences, with 15% to 25% as singletons. The source material was PBMCs or a T cell subset sorted from them (not recorded which). These receptors were collected from an adult woman who had mild COVID-19 (a few samples of this study predate the infection). Cell type and time point are not known.

This clonotype was detected ten times or more. V and J are TRBV3-1 and TRBJ1-2; D may be TRBD1 (6 bases). In germline, CDR1 is LGHDT, CDR2 YNNKEL (reference sequence). Trimming stripped 4 bases from V and 4 bases from J, with 19 bases between. The CDR3 runs 16 residues. The CDR3: CASSRTAHAGSYGYTF. The CDR3 region has the DNA TGTGCCAGCAGCCGGACAGCCCATGCGGGATCCTATGGCTACACCTTC.

This chain uses TRBV12-3 or TRBV12-4 with TRBJ2-3; TRBD1 is a possible D gene (6 bases). The germline V and J ends were trimmed by 0 bases and 14 bases, with 12 bases remaining between them. This CDR3 has 12 residues. Written as DNA, the CDR3 is TGTGCCAGCAGTTTAGCGGGACAAATCTCGTATTTT. This gives the protein CASSLAGQISYF.

This clonotype was recorded a few times. The chain couples TRBV20-1 to TRBJ1-4; no clear D gene. The germline CDR1 and CDR2 sequences are DFQATT and SNEGSKA (reference sequence). The ends were cut back, 3 bases at V and 5 bases at J, with 13 bases in the middle. The CDR3 loop spans 14 amino acids. CDR3 in DNA: TGCAGTGCTAGTCGTTCCTACTCAAATGAAAAACTGTTTTTT. It encodes CSASRSYSNEKLFF.